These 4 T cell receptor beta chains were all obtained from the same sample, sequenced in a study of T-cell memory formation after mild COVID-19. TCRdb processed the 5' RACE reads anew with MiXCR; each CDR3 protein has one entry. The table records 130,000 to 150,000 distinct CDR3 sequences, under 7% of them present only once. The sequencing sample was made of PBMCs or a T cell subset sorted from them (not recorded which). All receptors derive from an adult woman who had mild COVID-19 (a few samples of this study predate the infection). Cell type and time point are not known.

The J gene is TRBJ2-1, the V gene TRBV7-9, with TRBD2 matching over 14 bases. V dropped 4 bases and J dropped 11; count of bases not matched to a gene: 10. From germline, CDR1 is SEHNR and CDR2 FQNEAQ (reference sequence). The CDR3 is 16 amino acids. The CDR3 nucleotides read TGTGCCAGCAGCTCTTGGCGGACTAGCGGGGGGATCAAGCAGTTCTTC. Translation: CASSSWRTSGGIKQFF.

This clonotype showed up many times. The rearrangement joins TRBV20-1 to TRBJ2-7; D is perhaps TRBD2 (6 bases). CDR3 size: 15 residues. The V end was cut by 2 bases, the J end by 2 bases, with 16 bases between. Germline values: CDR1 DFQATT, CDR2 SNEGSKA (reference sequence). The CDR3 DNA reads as TGCAGTGCTAGACCCCGGGGGAGGCCTCCCTACGAGCAGTACTTC. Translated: CSARPRGRPPYEQYF.

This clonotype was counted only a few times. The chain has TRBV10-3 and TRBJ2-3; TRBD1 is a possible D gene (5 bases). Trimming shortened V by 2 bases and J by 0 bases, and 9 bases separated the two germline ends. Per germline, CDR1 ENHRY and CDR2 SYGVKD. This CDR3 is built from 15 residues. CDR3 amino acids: CAISEGRVSTDTQYF. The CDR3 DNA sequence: TGTGCCATCAGTGAGGGCAGGGTGAGCACAGATACGCAGTATTTT.

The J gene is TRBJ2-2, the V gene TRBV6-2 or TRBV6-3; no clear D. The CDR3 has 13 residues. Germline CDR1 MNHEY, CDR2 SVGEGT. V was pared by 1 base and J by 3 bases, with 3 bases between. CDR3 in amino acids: CASSYLDTGELFF. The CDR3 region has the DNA TGTGCCAGCAGTTACTTAGACACCGGGGAGCTGTTTTTT.